This TCR beta chain was sequenced for a study of CD8 T cells in Susac syndrome. Peripheral blood CD8+ and CD4+ T cells were profiled by TCR beta sequencing. Each multiple sclerosis control was a treatment-naive patient with relapsing-remitting disease that was either stable or active. With random hexamers, reverse transcription was performed on roughly 0.5 to 1 ug of RNA. Across 54 Vbeta and 13 Jbeta, immunoSEQ multiplex PCR amplified TCR beta CDR3. TCRdb independently ran MiXCR on the immunoSEQ multiplex PCR reads; one entry per CDR3 protein. There are about 170,000 distinct CDR3 sequences in the sample; approximately 95% occur only once, and roughly 0.097% lies in the top ten. This receptor was identified in a human donor with multiple sclerosis. The sequenced sample consisted of CD4+ T cells from PBMCs.

In DNA form, the CDR3 reads TGTGCCAGCAGTACGGGCAGAATTGGTGGAAAACTGTTTTTT. Translating gives CASSTGRIGGKLFF. The genes are TRBV28 and TRBJ1-4; D gene unclear. Germline CDR1 reads MDHEN; CDR2 reads SYDVKM. This CDR3 spans 14 amino acids. V shed 5 bases and J shed 10 bases, with 17 bases lying between them. Using reference TRBV28 and TRBJ1-4 for the parts outside the CDR3, the full variable domain is DVKVTQSSRYLVKRTGEKVFLECVQDMDHENMFWYRQDPGLGLRLIYFSYDVKMKEKGDIPEGYSVSREKKERFSLILESASTNQTSMYLCASSTGRIGGKLFFGSGTQLSVL.